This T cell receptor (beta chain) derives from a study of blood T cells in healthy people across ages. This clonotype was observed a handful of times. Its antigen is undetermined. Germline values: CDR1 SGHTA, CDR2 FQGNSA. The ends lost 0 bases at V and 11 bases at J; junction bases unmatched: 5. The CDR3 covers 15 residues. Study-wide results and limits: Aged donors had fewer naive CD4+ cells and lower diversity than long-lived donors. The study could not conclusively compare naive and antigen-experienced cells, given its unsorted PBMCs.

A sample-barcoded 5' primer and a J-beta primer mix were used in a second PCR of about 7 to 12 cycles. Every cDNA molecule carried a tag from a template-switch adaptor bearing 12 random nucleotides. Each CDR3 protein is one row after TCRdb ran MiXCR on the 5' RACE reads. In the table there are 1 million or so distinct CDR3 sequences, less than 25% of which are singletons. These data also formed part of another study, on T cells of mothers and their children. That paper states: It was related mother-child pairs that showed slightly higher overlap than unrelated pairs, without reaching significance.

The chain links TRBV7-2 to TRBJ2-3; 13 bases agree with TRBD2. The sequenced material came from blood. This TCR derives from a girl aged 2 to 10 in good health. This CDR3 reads CASSLARTSGGRQYF. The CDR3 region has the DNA TGTGCCAGCAGCTTAGCCCGGACTAGCGGGGGCAGGCAGTATTTT. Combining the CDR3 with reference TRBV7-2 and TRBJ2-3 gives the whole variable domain GAGVSQSPSNKVTEKGKDVELRCDPISGHTALYWYRQSLGQGLEFLIYFQGNSAPDKSGLPSDRFSAERTGGSVSTLTIQRTQQEDSAVYLCASSLARTSGGRQYFGPGTRLTVL.